This paragraph reports one TCR beta chain. Its specificity is not known. This sample was included in a study of graft-versus-host responses after intestinal transplantation. Study as a whole: Anti-thymocyte globulin induction was given to all recipients, followed by tacrolimus and steroids for 2 to 4 years. Study results and caveats: Early post-transplant HvG declines showed an association with peak circulating GvH clone levels. GvH clones appeared in recipient marrow, some first in ileum or blood.

Assay: immunoSEQ multiplex PCR; the TCRdb copy retains only in-frame clones and omits some. Altogether roughly 50,000 clones are present, over 90% being singletons, with the ten largest covering 2% to 3%. The germline gives CDR1 MNHNS, CDR2 SASEGT. V lost 6 bases and J 0 bases, leaving 9 bases between the germline ends. The CDR3 is 13 amino acids. The receptor was isolated from a human donor who was the organ donor for an intestinal transplant. V usage is TRBV6-1 and J usage is TRBJ2-7; D not resolved. The material was unstimulated CD4+ T cells sorted from spleen or lymph node cells, obtained before transplant. The CDR3 DNA reads as TGTGCCAGCAGGTCCCAAATCTCCTACGAGCAGTACTTC. It is translated as CASRSQISYEQYF.